One and the same sample provided the 23 T cell receptor beta chains below, sequenced in a study of early T cells in non-severe SARS-CoV-2 infection. TCRdb independently ran MiXCR on the 5' RACE reads; one entry per CDR3 protein. The sample records about 64,000 distinct CDR3 sequences, over 10% being singletons. Source material: whole blood. These TCRs come from an adult who was a healthcare worker with PCR-confirmed SARS-CoV-2 infection or an uninfected control (not recorded which).

This clonotype was recorded many times. The chain couples TRBV11-2 to TRBJ2-5, with 11 bases aligning to TRBD2. Germline CDR1 SGHAT, CDR2 FQNNGV. CDR3 length: 16 amino acids. V gave up 4 bases and J gave up 5 bases; unmatched junction bases: 9. CDR3: CASSWSGTSGGETQYF. CDR3 bases: TGTGCCAGCAGCTGGTCCGGGACTAGCGGAGGCGAGACCCAGTACTTC.

The sample holds many counts of this clonotype. V is TRBV13 and J is TRBJ1-4; TRBD1 might be the D (6 bases). CDR1 PRHDT and CDR2 FYEKMQ come from the germline V gene (reference sequence). Between the trimmed V and J ends, which lost 5 bases and 8 bases, there was a span of 18 bases. The CDR3 is made up of 15 amino acids. Here the CDR3 DNA reads TGTGCCAGCAGCCCCCCGGGGGCGCCGGGGGAAAAACTGTTTTTT. This encodes CASSPPGAPGEKLFF.

This chain uses TRBV11-2 with TRBJ2-1, with TRBD2 matching 7 bases. Germline V CDR1 and CDR2: SGHAT, FQNNGV. J gave up 6 bases and V 4 bases, and 6 bases lay outside the gene matches. There are 14 residues in the CDR3. CDR3 bases: TGTGCCAGCAGCTCTCCGGGACTACCCAATGAGCAGTTCTTC. Translated: CASSSPGLPNEQFF.

The V and J genes are TRBV10-3 and TRBJ2-3, with a tentative D call TRBD1 (5 bases). V gave up 2 bases and J gave up 3 bases, with 9 bases separating them. Germline CDR1 is ENHRY and CDR2 is SYGVKD. The CDR3 sequence is 14 residues long. Written as DNA, the CDR3 is TGTGCCATCAGTGAGGGGCAGGGAACAGATACGCAGTATTTT. Amino acids: CAISEGQGTDTQYF.

This chain joins TRBV10-3 and TRBJ2-5, with TRBD2 as a possible D gene (5 bases). The CDR3 consists of 13 residues. The germline V and J ends were trimmed by 6 bases and 2 bases, with 10 bases remaining between them. Germline V gene data show CDR1 as ENHRY and CDR2 as SYGVKD. CDR3 residues: CAISRTGQETQYF. In DNA, the CDR3 is TGTGCCATCAGCCGGACGGGACAAGAGACCCAGTACTTC.

This chain links TRBV4-3 with TRBJ2-7; no clear D gene. The CDR3 loop spans 14 amino acids. Trimming removed 1 base from V and 2 bases from J, with 9 bases in between. Germline-derived CDR1 and CDR2 are LGHNA and YSLEER. In DNA form, the CDR3 reads TGCGCCAGCAGCCAAGGGGTAGCCACCTACGAGCAGTACTTC. It yields the protein CASSQGVATYEQYF.

The chain carries TRBV7-9 and TRBJ2-5; D is possibly TRBD2 (6 bases). The CDR3 is 17 amino acids. V lost 4 bases to trimming and J lost 2 bases, with 20 bases between them. Looked up from germline, CDR1 is SEHNR and CDR2 is FQNEAQ (reference sequence). The CDR3 coding sequence is TGTGCCAGCAGCTCTTCGCCCGGGACCGGGGGACAAGAGACCCAGTACTTC. This translates into CASSSSPGTGGQETQYF.

The CDR3 spells CASSLRIATGELFF. Here the CDR3 DNA reads TGTGCCAGCAGCTTAAGGATAGCGACCGGGGAGCTGTTTTTT. The chain carries TRBV7-2 and TRBJ2-2, with D perhaps matching TRBD2 (5 bases). The germline V and J ends were trimmed by 2 bases and 5 bases, with 9 bases remaining between them. Germline CDR1 is SGHTA and CDR2 is FQGNSA. The CDR3 extends over 14 amino acids.

This clonotype has just a few counts. The chain joins TRBV7-8 to TRBJ1-2; 7 nucleotides line up with TRBD1. V was clipped by 5 bases and J by 4 bases; unmatched bases: 7. The CDR3 has 14 residues. Germline-derived CDR1 and CDR2 are SGHVS and FQNEAQ. The CDR3 is CASSQGGMGYGYTF. The CDR3 nucleotides read TGTGCCAGCAGCCAGGGGGGAATGGGCTATGGCTACACCTTC.

CDR3 protein: CASSPRSSSSGANVLTF. CDR3 nucleotides: TGTGCCAGCAGCCCCCGCAGCTCCTCCTCTGGGGCCAACGTCCTGACTTTC. The chain carries TRBV7-2 and TRBJ2-6; D not resolved. Germline-derived CDR1 and CDR2 are SGHTA and FQGNSA. The CDR3 consists of 17 residues. V gave up 5 bases and J gave up 0 bases, with 14 bases separating them. The entire variable domain, with the rest obtained from reference TRBV7-2 and TRBJ2-6, is as follows: GAGVSQSPSNKVTEKGKDVELRCDPISGHTALYWYRQSLGQGLEFLIYFQGNSAPDKSGLPSDRFSAERTGGSVSTLTIQRTQQEDSAVYLCASSPRSSSSGANVLTFGAGSRLTVL.

There are a few counts of this clonotype. This rearrangement joins TRBV19 to TRBJ2-7, with D perhaps given as TRBD1 or TRBD2 (5 bases each). CDR1 is LNHDA, CDR2 SQIVND, per germline (reference sequence). V lost 3 bases and J lost 5, with 11 bases in between. This CDR3 region has 13 residues. The DNA of the CDR3 is TGTGCCAGTAGTATGCTCGAGGGGAACGAGCAGTACTTC. Residues: CASSMLEGNEQYF.

This clonotype has a count of ten or more. The gene calls are TRBV5-8 and TRBJ2-7, with 8 bases that match TRBD2. V dropped 3 bases and J dropped 4; count of bases not matched to a gene: 9. The CDR3 loop spans 15 amino acids. CDR1 and CDR2 (germline): SGHTS, YDEGEE. The CDR3 loop reads CASSSRFSGGYEQYF. The CDR3 DNA sequence: TGTGCCAGCAGCTCGAGGTTCAGCGGGGGATACGAGCAGTACTTC.

This clonotype showed up many times. The chain combines TRBV19 with TRBJ2-4; D is unclear. Germline CDR1 and CDR2: LNHDA and SQIVND (reference sequence). The CDR3 is 14 residues long. Trimming stripped 2 bases from V and 5 bases from J, with 10 bases between. The CDR3 nucleotides are TGTGCCAGTAGTATACCAGAAAGCCAAAACATTCAGTACTTC. It is translated as CASSIPESQNIQYF.

The gene calls are TRBV10-3 and TRBJ1-1, with D possibly TRBD1 on 5 matching bases. CDR3 length equals 13 residues. Germline lookup yields CDR1 ENHRY and CDR2 SYGVKD. V lost 8 bases, J lost 0 bases, and 10 bases lay in between. The CDR3: CAISPGLNTEAFF. CDR3 DNA: TGTGCCATCTCTCCGGGACTGAACACTGAAGCTTTCTTT.

The chain uses TRBV6-5 and TRBJ1-2, with TRBD1 matching 9 bases. Trimming at V came to 4 bases and at J to 4 bases, leaving 7 bases not matched to a gene. The CDR3 consists of 15 residues. The V gene's germline CDR1 is MNHEY and CDR2 SVGAGI. As DNA, the CDR3 is TGTGCCAGCAGTTCCCCGGGACAGGGACCCTATGGCTACACCTTC. This translates into CASSSPGQGPYGYTF.

This clonotype has at least ten counts. The gene calls are TRBV12-3 or TRBV12-4 and TRBJ1-1, with 10 bases fitting TRBD1. V lost 4 bases, J lost 4 bases, and 3 bases stayed unmatched. CDR3 length: 14 amino acids. The CDR3 nucleotides read TGTGCCAGCAGTTCGGGACAGGGGATCACTGAAGCTTTCTTT. Translating gives CASSSGQGITEAFF.

The CDR3 nucleotides read TGTGCCAGCCGCGGAGGGCTCTACGAGCAGTACTTC. This translates into CASRGGLYEQYF. The chain recombines TRBV19 with TRBJ2-7; possibly TRBD2 for D (6 bases). V was cut by 9 bases and J by 3 bases, with 12 bases left in between. This CDR3 is built from 12 residues. Germline V gene data show CDR1 as LNHDA and CDR2 as SQIVND (reference sequence).

J is TRBJ1-2 and V is TRBV19, with D tentatively TRBD1 (5 bases). Trimming took off 3 bases at V and 9 bases at J, with 14 bases between the two ends. CDR1 is LNHDA, CDR2 SQIVND, per germline (reference sequence). The CDR3 length is 13 residues. CDR3 DNA sequence: TGTGCCAGTAGTATTTCGGGGGGACGGAGCTACACCTTC. Its protein product is CASSISGGRSYTF.

In its sample, this clonotype was seen a few times. The chain uses TRBV12-3 or TRBV12-4 and TRBJ2-3, with D tentatively TRBD2 (5 bases). V lost 2 bases to trimming and J lost 2 bases, with 14 bases between them. CDR3 length: 16 residues. The chain's CDR3 is CASSLLASYNTDTQYF. CDR3 sequence (DNA): TGTGCCAGCAGTTTACTAGCCTCTTATAACACAGATACGCAGTATTTT.

In this sample, this clonotype turned up a few times. J is TRBJ2-5 and V is TRBV5-4; D is undetermined. Germline assignment: CDR1 SGHNT and CDR2 YYREEE (reference sequence). This CDR3 comprises 12 residues. The V gene lost 0 bases and the J gene lost 5 bases, with 5 bases spanning the gap. CDR3 DNA sequence: TGTGCCAGCAGCTTGGGGACGGAGACCCAGTACTTC. Translating gives CASSLGTETQYF.

The chain links TRBV5-6 to TRBJ2-7; D not resolved. V lost 0 bases and J lost 3, with 10 bases in between. Germline V gene lookup returns CDR1 SGHDT and CDR2 YYEEEE. This CDR3 is built from 14 residues. The CDR3 DNA is TGTGCCAGCAGCTTGGTACAGAACCACTACGAGCAGTACTTC. It translates to CASSLVQNHYEQYF. Looking up the rest from reference TRBV5-6 and TRBJ2-7 gives the full variable domain: DAGVTQSPTHLIKTRGQQVTLRCSPKSGHDTVSWYQQALGQGPQFIFQYYEEEERQRGNFPDRFSGHQFPNYSSELNVNALLLGDSALYLCASSLVQNHYEQYFGPGTRLTVT.

The chain carries TRBV12-3 or TRBV12-4 and TRBJ2-3; 10 bases are shared with TRBD1. J gave up 4 bases and V 2 bases, and 12 bases lay outside the gene matches. The CDR3 totals 18 residues. The CDR3 loop is CASSLSGQGEGVADTQYF. In nucleotides, the CDR3 is TGTGCCAGCAGTTTATCCGGACAGGGGGAAGGAGTGGCAGATACGCAGTATTTT.

This clonotype was seen repeatedly, ten times or more. The V gene is TRBV7-9, the J gene TRBJ1-2; no reliable D call. The CDR3 runs to 15 residues. Trimming took 8 bases from V and 5 from J, leaving 21 bases between them. CDR1 is SEHNR and CDR2 is FQNEAQ in the germline V gene (reference sequence). The CDR3 DNA follows: TGTGCCAGCCGAGCCGGGTCCTCTTATATATATGGCTACACCTTC. Its protein is CASRAGSSYIYGYTF.